The 19 T cell receptor beta chains below come from one sample, sequenced in a study of CD8+CD57+ T cells in acquired aplastic anemia. The template used for profiling TCR beta VDJ and CDR3 was genomic DNA. TCRdb itself ran the reads through MiXCR, one entry per CDR3 protein. This table has roughly 180,000 distinct CDR3 sequences, 55% to 70% appearing once. The sequenced sample consisted of sorted CD4+, CD8+, or CD8+CD57+ T cells (not recorded which) from PBMCs. All receptors come from a human donor with severe aplastic anemia or a healthy control (not recorded which).

This rearrangement joins TRBV7-6 to TRBJ1-2; 10 nucleotides line up with TRBD1. CDR3 length: 15 amino acids. V shed 5 bases and J 7 bases; nucleotides not matched to a gene: 10. Germline V CDR1 and CDR2: SGHVS, FNYEAQ. DNA for the CDR3: TGTGCCAGCAGCCCCGGACAGGGGGTGGCTTGTGGCTACACCTTC. Translation gives CASSPGQGVACGYTF. The whole variable domain, filled in from reference TRBV7-6 and TRBJ1-2, reads GAGVSQSPRYKVTKRGQDVALRCDPISGHVSLYWYRQALGQGPEFLTYFNYEAQQDKSGLPNDRFSAERPEGSISTLTIQRTEQRDSAMYRCASSPGQGVACGYTFGSGTRLTVV.

The sample holds many counts of this clonotype. The chain is built from TRBV30 and TRBJ1-1; no reliable D call. Looked up from germline, CDR1 is GTSNPN and CDR2 is SVGIG (reference sequence). The CDR3 sequence is 14 residues long. Trimming left V 0 bases short and J 3 bases short, with 11 bases between. The CDR3 DNA is TGTGCCTGGAGTGTACCGAGTCATTACACTGAAGCTTTCTTT. Protein: CAWSVPSHYTEAFF.

The chain joins TRBV7-2 to TRBJ2-7, with D possibly being TRBD2 (6 bases). The V and J ends lost 5 bases and 7 bases respectively, with 18 bases between them. This CDR3 spans 14 amino acids. Looked up from germline, CDR1 is SGHTA and CDR2 is FQGNSA. CDR3 in amino acids: CASSPQDGSWEQYF. Here the CDR3 DNA reads TGTGCCAGCAGCCCCCAGGACGGGAGTTGGGAGCAGTACTTC.

The gene calls are TRBV20-1 and TRBJ2-7; D may be TRBD1 (5 bases). CDR3 size: 14 residues. CDR1 is DFQATT, CDR2 SNEGSKA, per germline (reference sequence). The V end lost 4 bases, the J end lost 4 bases, and 17 bases lay between the germline ends. CDR3 nucleotide sequence: TGCAGTGCTACCTGGGGCCCGAGCTTTTACGAGCAGTACTTC. This translates into CSATWGPSFYEQYF.

This clonotype was detected a few times. The chain is built from TRBV12-3 or TRBV12-4 and TRBJ2-7; D call uncertain. The germline V and J ends were trimmed by 8 bases and 2 bases, with 13 bases remaining between them. CDR3 length equals 13 residues. The CDR3 nucleotides are TGTGCCAGCGCTCCTTCATCTACCTACGAGCAGTACTTC. Its protein product is CASAPSSTYEQYF.

J is TRBJ1-2 and V is TRBV5-1; 7 positions match TRBD1. Per germline, CDR1 SGHRS and CDR2 YFSETQ. The CDR3 runs to 16 residues. V was clipped by 4 bases and J by 1 base; unmatched bases: 10. CDR3: CASSERTGTLNYGYTF. DNA of the CDR3: TGCGCCAGCAGCGAACGGACAGGAACTCTTAACTATGGCTACACCTTC.

This clonotype was observed many times. The rearrangement links TRBV19 to TRBJ1-5; no definite D call. Germline V gives CDR1 LNHDA, CDR2 SQIVND (reference sequence). Trimming left V 4 bases short and J 0 bases short, with 10 bases between. CDR3 length: 15 residues. The CDR3 here is CASSRTVNSNQPQHF. The CDR3 bases are TGTGCCAGTAGTAGAACAGTCAATAGCAATCAGCCCCAGCATTTT.

This chain connects TRBV3-1 to TRBJ2-7; TRBD2 aligns across 10 bases. Germline assignment: CDR1 LGHDT and CDR2 YNNKEL (reference sequence). This CDR3 comprises 16 residues. Germline trimming cut 0 bases from V and 3 bases from J; bases unmatched to any gene: 5. Here the CDR3 reads CASSQDRRLAGYEQYF. The CDR3, as DNA: TGTGCCAGCAGCCAAGATCGACGACTAGCGGGCTACGAGCAGTACTTC.

Only a few counts were recorded for this clonotype. V usage is TRBV9 and J usage is TRBJ2-5; D is possibly TRBD1 or TRBD2 (6 bases each). The CDR3 is 13 amino acids. The V gene's germline CDR1 is SGDLS and CDR2 YYNGEE. V was shortened by 0 bases and J by 5 bases, with 8 bases between the two germline ends. The DNA of the CDR3 is TGTGCCAGCAGCGTAGTAGGGGGGGAGACCCAGTACTTC. It translates to CASSVVGGETQYF. Full variable domain (outside the CDR3, taken from reference TRBV9 and TRBJ2-5): DSGVTQTPKHLITATGQRVTLRCSPRSGDLSVYWYQQSLDQGLQFLIQYYNGEERAKGNILERFSAQQFPDLHSELNLSSLELGDSALYFCASSVVGGETQYFGPGTRLLVL.

V is TRBV5-1 and J is TRBJ1-1; no reliable D call. Looked up from germline, CDR1 is SGHRS and CDR2 is YFSETQ. The CDR3 totals 12 residues. V shed 6 bases and J shed 1 base, with 7 bases lying between them. CDR3 bases: TGCGCCAGCACGGCCCCGAACACTGAAGCTTTCTTT. Protein product: CASTAPNTEAFF.

Of note for this clonotype: Germline is not matched at one junction end, which may reflect a read error. The V call is TRBV7-9, the J call TRBJ2-7; 9 nucleotides agree with TRBD2. The CDR3 sequence is 16 residues long. The germline CDR1 and CDR2 sequences are SEHNR and FQNEAQ (reference sequence). CDR3 sequence reads: CASSTTTSGPSYEQYF. CDR3 bases: TGCGCCAGCAGCACCACAACTAGCGGGCCGTCCTACGAGCAGTACTTC.

The CDR3 DNA reads as TGTGCCAGCAGCCAACCGGGACAGGTCCACGAGCAGTACTTC. This gives the protein CASSQPGQVHEQYF. The rearrangement uses TRBV11-1 and TRBJ2-7; TRBD1 agrees at 8 bases. Germline V gene lookup returns CDR1 SGHAT and CDR2 FQDESV (reference sequence). The CDR3 sequence is 14 residues long. V shed 5 bases, J shed 5 bases, and the junction held 8 bases outside the gene matches. Filled out from reference TRBV11-1 and TRBJ2-7, the complete variable domain reads EAEVAQSPRYKITEKSQAVAFWCDPISGHATLYWYRQILGQGPELLVQFQDESVVDDSQLPKDRFSAERLKGVDSTLKIQPAELGDSAMYLCASSQPGQVHEQYFGPGTRLTVT.

This sequence joins TRBV9 and TRBJ2-5; 10 nucleotides match TRBD1. This CDR3 comprises 18 residues. With V trimmed by 4 bases and J by 0 bases, 12 bases remained unmatched. Germline CDR1 reads SGDLS; CDR2 reads YYNGEE. CDR3 sequence (DNA): TGTGCCAGCAGCCCCAGGGACAGGGGTTTCCTTTACCAAGAGACCCAGTACTTC. Translation gives CASSPRDRGFLYQETQYF.

As to this clonotype: The conserved closing phenylalanine or tryptophan is absent in this CDR3, likely reflecting a read error. The DNA is omitted, as the CDR3 cannot be located on it reliably, and the CDR3 follows TCRdb's listing. J is TRBJ2-1 and V is TRBV9; the table's D call, TRBD1, has no DNA check behind it. In germline, CDR1 is SGDLS, CDR2 YYNGEE. The CDR3 adds up to 10 amino acids, both ends counted. The CDR3 sequence: CASSVRGGAI.

The chain uses TRBV20-1 and TRBJ2-5; a possible D gene is TRBD2 (6 bases). This CDR3 has 15 amino acids. The germline V gene encodes CDR1 DFQATT and CDR2 SNEGSKA (reference sequence). V was clipped by 1 base and J by 1 base, with 13 bases between them. CDR3 amino acids: CSARALGTPQETQYF. The DNA for the CDR3 is TGCAGTGCTAGAGCCCTTGGGACTCCCCAAGAGACCCAGTACTTC.

This rearrangement joins TRBV24-1 to TRBJ2-1; 7 nucleotides align to TRBD1. The CDR3 runs 16 residues. Trimming cost V 0 bases and J 1 base; bases outside gene matches: 2. Germline assignment: CDR1 KGHDR and CDR2 SFDVKD. For the CDR3, the DNA is TGTGCCACCAGTGATTTGAACAGGGGATCCTACAATGAGCAGTTCTTC. Protein sequence: CATSDLNRGSYNEQFF.

The chain recombines TRBV5-1 with TRBJ1-2, with 8 bases aligning to TRBD1. This CDR3 contains 15 residues. Per the germline V gene, CDR1 is SGHRS and CDR2 is YFSETQ. V shed 2 bases and J 5 bases; nucleotides not matched to a gene: 8. DNA for the CDR3: TGCGCCAGCAGCTTAACGTCAGGGGGCCTATATGGCTACACCTTC. This codes for CASSLTSGGLYGYTF.

The chain is built from TRBV5-4 and TRBJ1-1; D call uncertain. The CDR3 contains 14 residues. V lost 4 bases and J lost 4, with 14 bases in between. The germline gives CDR1 SGHNT, CDR2 YYREEE (reference sequence). The DNA of the CDR3 is TGTGCCAGCAGCCCAAGGGAGGGTAGCACTGAAGCTTTCTTT. Translated: CASSPREGSTEAFF.

The J gene is TRBJ2-7, the V gene TRBV7-3; TRBD1 aligns across 8 bases. The J call may be mistaken, given a closer DNA end match to TRBJ2-5. In germline, CDR1 is SGHTA, CDR2 FQGTGA. This CDR3 region has 14 residues. This CDR3 reads CASSYTGGQETQYF. The CDR3 DNA reads TGTGCCAGCAGTTACACAGGGGGGCAAGAGACCCAGTACTTC.